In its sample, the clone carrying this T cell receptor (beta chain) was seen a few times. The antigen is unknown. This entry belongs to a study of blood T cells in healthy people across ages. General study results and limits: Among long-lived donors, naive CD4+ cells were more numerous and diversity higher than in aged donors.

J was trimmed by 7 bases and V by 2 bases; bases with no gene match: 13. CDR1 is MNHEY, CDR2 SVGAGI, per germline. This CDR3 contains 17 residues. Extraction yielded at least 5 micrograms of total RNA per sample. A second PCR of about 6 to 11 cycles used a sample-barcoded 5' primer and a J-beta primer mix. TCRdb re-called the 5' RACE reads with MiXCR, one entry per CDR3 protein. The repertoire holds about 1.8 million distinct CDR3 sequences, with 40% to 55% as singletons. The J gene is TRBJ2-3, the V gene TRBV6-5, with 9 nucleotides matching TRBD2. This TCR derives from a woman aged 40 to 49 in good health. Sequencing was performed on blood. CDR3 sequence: CASSYGAGGGDWNTQYF. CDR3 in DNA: TGTGCCAGCAGTTACGGGGCCGGCGGGGGGGATTGGAATACGCAGTATTTT.